These T cell receptor beta chains were read from a single sample in a study of blood T cell repertoires in COVID-19. Measured with immunoSEQ multiplex PCR; TCRdb has only the in-frame clones, and not every one. This sample yields 250,000 to 300,000 clones, of which approximately 91% are seen a single time; approximately 1.3% belongs to the top ten. Sequenced: PBMCs or T cells enriched from blood (not recorded which). Receptors originate from a human donor in a cohort exposed to, infected with or recovered from COVID-19 (not recorded which). The donor label of this sample is uncertain. Both conserved end residues are part of each CDR3. A D gene is named only where the DNA matches it firmly. The listing skips clone size in some rows; elsewhere it reads once, few, many or a size class.

clone_size | d_call | j_call | v_call | cdr3_aa | cdr3_nt
. | TRBD1 | TRBJ2-7 | TRBV19 | CATPDRGSYEQYF | TGTGCCACTCCGGACAGGGGATCCTACGAGCAGTACTTC
few | TRBD1 | TRBJ2-3 | TRBV4-3 | CASSLGGDRVDF | TGCGCCAGCAGCCTAGGAGGGGACAGGGTGGATTTT
. | TRBD2 | TRBJ2-3 | TRBV7-2 | CASSPPDGGVADTQYF | TGTGCCAGCAGCCCCCCCGATGGGGGGGTGGCAGATACGCAGTATTTT
once | . | TRBJ1-2 | TRBV5-1 | CASSEGLPGGYGYTF | TGCGCCAGCAGCGAGGGTCTACCCGGAGGCTATGGCTACACCTTC
once | TRBD1 | TRBJ2-7 | TRBV5-4 | CASSDGQGRHEQYF | TGTGCCAGCAGCGACGGACAGGGTCGACACGAGCAGTACTTC
. | TRBD1 | TRBJ1-2 | TRBV19 | CASSWTGLYGYTF | TGTGCCAGTAGTTGGACAGGTCTCTATGGCTACACCTTC
. | . | TRBJ1-2 | TRBV6-1 | CASSEANRVGGYTF | TGTGCCAGCAGTGAAGCCAACAGGGTAGGAGGCTACACCTTC
. | TRBD1 | TRBJ2-5 | TRBV7-9 | CASSFTLGTVEETQYF | TGTGCCAGCAGCTTTACCCTCGGGACAGTCGAAGAGACCCAGTACTTC
. | TRBD2 | TRBJ2-5 | TRBV23-1 | CASSHPGGTQYF | TGCGCCAGCAGTCACCCGGGAGGGACCCAGTACTTC
. | TRBD1 | TRBJ1-2 | TRBV11-2 | CASSFLRTGNYGYTF | TGTGCCAGCAGCTTTCTTAGGACAGGCAACTATGGCTACACCTTC
. | TRBD1 | TRBJ1-1 | TRBV7-9 | CASSYGQGSMNTEAFF | TGTGCCAGCAGCTACGGACAGGGGAGTATGAACACTGAAGCTTTCTTT
. | TRBD1 | TRBJ1-1 | TRBV18 | CASSPRTGAPNGDTEAFF | TGTGCCAGCTCACCTCGGACAGGAGCCCCGAATGGGGACACTGAAGCTTTCTTT
. | TRBD1 | TRBJ2-4 | TRBV5-1 | CASSSGQGWSIQYF | TGCGCCAGCAGCTCCGGACAGGGATGGAGCATTCAGTACTTC
. | TRBD2 | TRBJ2-7 | TRBV3-1/TRBV3-2 | CASSQEPQRDPWVYEQYF | TGTGCCAGCAGCCAAGAACCCCAGCGGGATCCTTGGGTCTACGAGCAGTACTTC
. | TRBD1 | TRBJ1-1 | TRBV6-2/TRBV6-3 | CASSYPTGTLNTEAFF | TGTGCCAGCAGTTACCCGACAGGGACCCTGAACACTGAAGCTTTCTTT
. | . | TRBJ2-1 | TRBV19 | CASNDAGISYNEQFF | TGTGCCAGTAATGACGCCGGGATCTCCTACAATGAGCAGTTCTTC
. | TRBD1 | TRBJ2-7 | TRBV4-1 | CASSQGKRGRGSYEQYF | TGCGCCAGCAGCCAGGGGAAGAGGGGGCGCGGGTCGTACGAGCAGTACTTC
. | TRBD1 | TRBJ2-1 | TRBV18 | CASSHRDRAGLGSYNEQFF | TGTGCCAGCTCACACCGGGACAGGGCAGGTTTGGGCTCCTACAATGAGCAGTTCTTC
. | . | TRBJ2-3 | TRBV4-3 | CASSLTPGLSTDTQYF | TGCGCCAGCAGCCTCACCCCGGGACTCAGCACAGATACGCAGTATTTT
. | . | TRBJ2-1 | TRBV19 | CASSRGHLNEQFF | TGTGCCAGTAGTAGGGGACACCTTAATGAGCAGTTCTTC
. | TRBD2 | TRBJ2-1 | TRBV18 | CASSITGTSGGVTYNEQFF | TGTGCCAGCTCTATCACCGGGACTAGCGGGGGGGTAACCTACAATGAGCAGTTCTTC
. | . | TRBJ1-3 | TRBV10-3 | CAITGVVGNTIYF | TGTGCCATCACAGGCGTGGTTGGGAACACCATATATTTT
. | . | TRBJ2-5 | TRBV27 | CASSFTGSGETQYF | TGTGCCAGCAGTTTTACAGGGTCCGGAGAGACCCAGTACTTC
once | . | TRBJ2-3 | TRBV6-1 | CASSEVLQGFGTDTQYF | TGTGCCAGCAGTGAGGTACTACAGGGCTTTGGCACAGATACGCAGTATTTT
. | TRBD2 | TRBJ2-2 | TRBV9 | CASSEGLAGLGTGELFF | TGTGCCAGCAGCGAGGGACTAGCGGGCCTCGGGACCGGGGAGCTGTTTTTT
. | TRBD1 | TRBJ1-6 | TRBV5-1 | CASSFWDRGQSPLHF | TGCGCCAGCAGCTTCTGGGACAGGGGGCAATCACCCCTCCACTTT
. | . | TRBJ2-7 | TRBV24-1 | CATSDAVSGGEQYF | TGTGCCACCAGTGATGCGGTATCCGGAGGCGAGCAGTACTTC
. | TRBD1 | TRBJ1-3 | TRBV5-6 | CASSGGTVPSGNTIYF | TGTGCCAGCAGCGGGGGGACAGTTCCCTCTGGAAACACCATATATTTT
. | TRBD1 | TRBJ1-5 | TRBV19 | CASSNSDRGSNQPQHF | TGTGCCAGTAGTAATTCGGACAGGGGTAGCAATCAGCCCCAGCATTTT
. | . | TRBJ2-4 | TRBV5-1 | CASSFSTEGYIQYF | TGCGCCAGCAGCTTTTCGACAGAAGGATACATTCAGTACTTC
. | TRBD1 | TRBJ2-7 | TRBV7-2 | CASSTGTGSIYEQYF | TGTGCCAGCAGCACGGGGACAGGGAGCATATACGAGCAGTACTTC
once | TRBD1 | TRBJ1-5 | TRBV10-3 | CAIRAGQGQQPQHF | TGTGCCATCAGGGCGGGACAGGGCCAACAGCCCCAGCATTTT
. | . | TRBJ1-2 | TRBV29-1 | CSVEVLRVYGYTF | TGCAGCGTTGAAGTTCTCAGGGTATATGGCTACACCTTC
. | . | TRBJ2-2 | TRBV11-2 | CASSFSGGELFF | TGTGCCAGCAGCTTTTCGGGCGGGGAGCTGTTTTTT
. | . | TRBJ2-7 | TRBV5-8 | CASSTSGLYEQYF | TGTGCCAGCAGCACGTCGGGACTCTACGAGCAGTACTTC
. | TRBD1 | TRBJ2-3 | TRBV5-4 | CASSGGTGKSTDTQYF | TGTGCCAGCAGCGGAGGGACAGGGAAAAGCACAGATACGCAGTATTTT
. | TRBD1 | TRBJ2-2 | TRBV19 | CASSIRQGGTGELFF | TGTGCCAGTAGTATTCGACAGGGTGGCACCGGGGAGCTGTTTTTT
. | . | TRBJ1-1 | TRBV3-1/TRBV3-2 | CASSPRDGFAVNTEAFF | TGTGCCAGCAGCCCGAGAGATGGGTTCGCGGTGAACACTGAAGCTTTCTTT